What follows is one T cell receptor (beta chain) and its context. Its antigen is as yet unknown. CDR1 is SGHNT, CDR2 YYREEE, per germline (reference sequence). This CDR3 comprises 13 residues. Trimming left V 6 bases short and J 6 bases short, with 10 bases between. Sequenced by immunoSEQ multiplex PCR; TCRdb stores in-frame clones only, minus some. The sample has over 55,000 clones, about 88% seen once. These data come from a study of OX40 agonist ivuxolimab in advanced cancers. Study results and limitations: Doses of 0.1 to 3.0 mg/kg were accompanied by clonal expansion of CD4+ and CD8+ blood T cells by week 6. Among expanded peripheral T cells, antigen specificity went undetermined. Some nonresponders additionally presented with little normalized T-cell clonal expansion.

Sequencing was performed on CD4+ or CD8+ T cells sorted from blood, taken in a trial of the OX40 agonist ivuxolimab. The V call is TRBV5-4, the J call TRBJ1-6; TRBD1 is a possible D gene (5 bases). The receptor comes from an adult with an advanced solid tumor such as melanoma, head and neck, liver or kidney cancer. The CDR3 DNA is TGTGCCAGCAAAGGGGCTGGTAATTCACCCCTCCACTTT. Amino acid sequence: CASKGAGNSPLHF.